This T cell receptor beta chain was captured in a study of CD8 T cells in Susac syndrome. Random hexamers were used to reverse transcribe an amount of about 0.45 to 1 ug RNA. TCRdb itself ran the immunoSEQ multiplex PCR reads through MiXCR, one entry per CDR3 protein. The sample consists of about 100,000 distinct CDR3 sequences, approximately 95% of them appearing once. Trimming removed 5 bases at V and 7 bases at J, with 18 bases between. The CDR3 sequence is 15 residues long. In germline, CDR1 is PRHDT, CDR2 FYEKMQ (reference sequence). This receptor was identified in a human donor with Susac syndrome. Sequenced material: CD8+ T cells from PBMCs. The V call is TRBV13, the J call TRBJ2-1; maybe TRBD2 (6 bases). The CDR3 sequence: CASSPRRGWGNEQFF. The CDR3 bases are TGTGCCAGCAGCCCACGGCGGGGCTGGGGGAATGAGCAGTTCTTC.